The rows below give T cell receptor beta chains drawn from one sample of a study of blood T cell repertoires in COVID-19. Profiling relied on immunoSEQ multiplex PCR, and the TCRdb table lists in-frame clones only, not all of them. The data contain approximately 70,000 clones, roughly 91% of them seen just once; the ten biggest clones take up approximately 19%. The sequenced sample was peripheral blood. The receptor set was obtained from a human donor in a cohort sampled during active COVID-19. CDR3s include the opening cysteine and the closing phenylalanine or tryptophan. A D gene is named only where the DNA matches it firmly. The size field is filled for only some rows; it gives once, few, many or a size class.

V gene	D gene	J gene	clone size	CDR3 protein	CDR3 DNA
TRBV2	TRBD1	TRBJ1-2	-	CASTPGQGDYGYTF	TGTGCCAGCACCCCCGGACAGGGAGACTATGGCTACACCTTC
TRBV12-3/TRBV12-4	-	TRBJ1-5	-	CASTPRGVGPQHF	TGTGCCAGCACCCCGCGAGGAGTTGGGCCCCAGCATTTT
TRBV4-3	TRBD1	TRBJ1-2	few	CASSQDPPGTGTYGYTF	TGCGCCAGCAGCCAAGATCCCCCCGGGACAGGAACCTATGGCTACACCTTC
TRBV30	TRBD2	TRBJ2-3	-	CAWRGYWTSGSTDTQYF	TGTGCCTGGAGGGGATATTGGACTAGCGGGAGCACAGATACGCAGTATTTT
TRBV4-1	-	TRBJ2-3	-	CASSQTVTADTQYF	TGCGCCAGCAGCCAGACAGTTACGGCAGATACGCAGTATTTT
TRBV7-7	TRBD1	TRBJ2-3	-	CASSNGQGPTDTQYF	TGTGCCAGCAGCAACGGACAGGGCCCCACAGATACGCAGTATTTT
TRBV11-2	-	TRBJ1-1	-	CASSLEGLAVPAEAFF	TGTGCCAGCAGCTTAGAAGGGCTAGCCGTCCCCGCTGAAGCTTTCTTT
TRBV18	TRBD2	TRBJ2-4	-	CASSRGEEAKNIQYF	TGTGCCAGCTCCCGGGGGGAAGAAGCCAAAAACATTCAGTACTTC
TRBV4-1	TRBD1	TRBJ1-6	-	CASSQGQGGFNSPLHF	TGCGCCAGCAGCCAAGGGCAGGGGGGATTTAATTCACCCCTCCACTTT
TRBV30	TRBD1	TRBJ2-7	once	CAWSSGGASYEQYF	TGTGCCTGGAGTTCAGGGGGCGCATCCTACGAGCAGTACTTC